This T cell receptor beta chain was retrieved from a study of CD8 T cells in ankylosing spondylitis. This clonotype turned up a few times. In TCRdb, the 5' RACE reads were re-called with MiXCR into one record per CDR3 protein. Among just under 350,000 distinct CDR3 sequences listed, under 15% were seen once. The TCR originated in a male donor with ankylosing spondylitis or in good health (not recorded which). Source material: blood, either unsorted or a sorted T cell fraction (not recorded which).

CDR3 region: CASSGRHPGAYGYTF. Written as DNA, the CDR3 is TGTGCCAGCAGTGGACGGCACCCGGGGGCCTATGGCTACACCTTC. The J gene is TRBJ1-2, the V gene TRBV6-2 or TRBV6-3; D might be TRBD1 (6 bases). V was clipped by 5 bases and J by 4 bases, with 17 bases between them. The CDR3 has 15 amino acids. The germline V gene encodes CDR1 MNHEY and CDR2 SVGEGT.